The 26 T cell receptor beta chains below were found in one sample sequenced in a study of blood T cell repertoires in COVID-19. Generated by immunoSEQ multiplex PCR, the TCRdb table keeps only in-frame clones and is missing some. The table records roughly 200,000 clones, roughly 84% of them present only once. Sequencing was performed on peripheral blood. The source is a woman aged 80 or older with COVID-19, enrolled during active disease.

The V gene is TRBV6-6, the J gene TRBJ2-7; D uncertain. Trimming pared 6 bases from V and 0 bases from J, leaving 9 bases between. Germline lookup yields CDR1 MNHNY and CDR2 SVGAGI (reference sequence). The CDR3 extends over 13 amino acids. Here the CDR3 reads CASSRHSSYEQYV. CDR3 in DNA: TGTGCCAGCAGCCGACATAGCTCCTACGAGCAGTACGTC.

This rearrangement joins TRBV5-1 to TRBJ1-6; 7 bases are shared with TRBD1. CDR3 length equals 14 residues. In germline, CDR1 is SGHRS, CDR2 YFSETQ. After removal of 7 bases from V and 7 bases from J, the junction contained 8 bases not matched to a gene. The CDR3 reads CASRRQGQNSPLHF. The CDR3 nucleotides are TGCGCCAGCCGACGACAGGGCCAAAATTCACCCCTCCACTTT.

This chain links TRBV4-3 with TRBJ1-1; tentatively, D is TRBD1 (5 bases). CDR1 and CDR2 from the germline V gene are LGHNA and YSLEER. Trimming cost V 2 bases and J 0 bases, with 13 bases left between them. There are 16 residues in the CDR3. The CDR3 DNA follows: TGCGCCAGCAGCCAACAGGAGGGACTGGTGAACACTGAAGCTTTCTTT. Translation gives CASSQQEGLVNTEAFF.

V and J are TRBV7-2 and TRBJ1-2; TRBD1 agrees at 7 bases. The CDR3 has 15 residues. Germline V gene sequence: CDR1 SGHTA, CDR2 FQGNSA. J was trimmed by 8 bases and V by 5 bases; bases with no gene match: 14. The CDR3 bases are TGTGCCAGCAGCGTCCGAGGGGGCGCATCAGAAGGCTACACCTTC. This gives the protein CASSVRGGASEGYTF.

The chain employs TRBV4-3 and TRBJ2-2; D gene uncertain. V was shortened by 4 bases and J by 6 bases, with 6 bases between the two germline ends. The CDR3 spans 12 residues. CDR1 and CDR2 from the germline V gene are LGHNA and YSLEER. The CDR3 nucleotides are TGCGCCAGCAGCCTCCGGTCCGGGGAGCTGTTTTTT. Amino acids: CASSLRSGELFF.

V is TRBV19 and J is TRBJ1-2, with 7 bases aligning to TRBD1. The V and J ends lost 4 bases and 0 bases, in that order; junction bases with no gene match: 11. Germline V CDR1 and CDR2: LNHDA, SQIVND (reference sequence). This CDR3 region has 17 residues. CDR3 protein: CASSSSSYRGANYGYTF. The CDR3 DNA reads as TGTGCCAGTAGTAGTTCTTCGTACAGGGGAGCTAACTATGGCTACACCTTC.

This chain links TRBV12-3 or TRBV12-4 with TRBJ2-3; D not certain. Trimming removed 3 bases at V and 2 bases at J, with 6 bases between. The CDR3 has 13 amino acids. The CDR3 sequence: CASSLGFTDTQYF. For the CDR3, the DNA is TGTGCCAGCAGTTTGGGCTTCACAGATACGCAGTATTTT.

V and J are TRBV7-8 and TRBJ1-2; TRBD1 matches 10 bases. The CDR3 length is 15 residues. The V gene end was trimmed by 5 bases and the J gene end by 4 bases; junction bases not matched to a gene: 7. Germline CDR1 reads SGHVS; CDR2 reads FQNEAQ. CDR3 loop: CASSLTGGATYGYTF. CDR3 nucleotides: TGTGCCAGCAGCCTGACAGGGGGCGCAACCTATGGCTACACCTTC.

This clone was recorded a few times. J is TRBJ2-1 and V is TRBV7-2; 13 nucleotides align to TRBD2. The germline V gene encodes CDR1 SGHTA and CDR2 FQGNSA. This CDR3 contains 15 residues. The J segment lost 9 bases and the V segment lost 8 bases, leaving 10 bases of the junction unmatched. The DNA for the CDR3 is TGTGCCAGCGCCACTAGCGGGGGGGCGAGTGGTGAGCAGTTCTTC. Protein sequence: CASATSGGASGEQFF.

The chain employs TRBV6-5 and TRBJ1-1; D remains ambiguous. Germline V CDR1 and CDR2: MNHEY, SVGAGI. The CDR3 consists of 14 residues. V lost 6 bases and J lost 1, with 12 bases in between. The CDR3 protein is CASREIGGNTEAFF. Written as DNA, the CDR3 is TGTGCCAGCAGGGAGATAGGTGGGAACACTGAAGCTTTCTTT.

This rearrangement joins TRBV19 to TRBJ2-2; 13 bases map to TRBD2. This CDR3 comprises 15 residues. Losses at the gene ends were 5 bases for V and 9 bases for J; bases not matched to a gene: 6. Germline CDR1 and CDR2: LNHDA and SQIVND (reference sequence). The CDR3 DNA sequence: TGTGCCAGTAGTCTGACTAGCGGGGGGCCCCGGGAGCTGTTTTTT. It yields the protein CASSLTSGGPRELFF.

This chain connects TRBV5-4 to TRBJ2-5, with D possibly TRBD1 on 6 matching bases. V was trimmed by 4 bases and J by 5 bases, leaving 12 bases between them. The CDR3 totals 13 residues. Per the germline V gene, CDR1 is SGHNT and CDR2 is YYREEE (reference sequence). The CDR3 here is CASSSRGGETQYF. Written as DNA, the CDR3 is TGTGCCAGCAGCAGCAGGGGCGGGGAGACCCAGTACTTC.

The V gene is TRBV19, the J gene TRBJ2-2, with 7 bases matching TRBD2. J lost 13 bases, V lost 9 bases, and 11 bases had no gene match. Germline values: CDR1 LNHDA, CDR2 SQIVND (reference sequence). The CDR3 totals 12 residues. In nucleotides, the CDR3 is TGTGCCAGCGGGGGGTTCGTTGGCGTGCTGTTTTTT. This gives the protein CASGGFVGVLFF.

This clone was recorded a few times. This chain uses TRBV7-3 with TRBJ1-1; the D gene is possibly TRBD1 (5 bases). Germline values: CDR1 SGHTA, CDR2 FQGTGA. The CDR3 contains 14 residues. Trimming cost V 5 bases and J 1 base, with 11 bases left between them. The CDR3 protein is CASSVYGQNTEAFF. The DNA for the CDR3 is TGTGCCAGCAGCGTGTACGGACAGAACACTGAAGCTTTCTTT.

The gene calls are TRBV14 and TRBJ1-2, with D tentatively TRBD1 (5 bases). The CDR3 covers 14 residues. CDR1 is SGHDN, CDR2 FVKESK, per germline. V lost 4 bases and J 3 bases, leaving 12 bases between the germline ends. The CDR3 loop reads CASSPSGIYYGYTF. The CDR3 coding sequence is TGTGCCAGCAGCCCATCAGGGATCTACTATGGCTACACCTTC.

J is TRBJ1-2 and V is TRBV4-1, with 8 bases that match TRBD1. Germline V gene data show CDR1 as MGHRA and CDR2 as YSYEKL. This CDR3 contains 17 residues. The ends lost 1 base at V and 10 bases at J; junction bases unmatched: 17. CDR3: CASSQAPGGRTGSYYTF. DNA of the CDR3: TGCGCCAGCAGCCAAGCCCCCGGGGGGAGGACAGGGTCATACTACACCTTC.

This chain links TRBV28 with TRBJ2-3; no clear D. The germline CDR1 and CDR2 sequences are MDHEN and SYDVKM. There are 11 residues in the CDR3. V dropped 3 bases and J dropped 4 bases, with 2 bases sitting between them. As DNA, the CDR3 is TGTGCCAGCAGTTTCGCAGATACGCAGTATTTT. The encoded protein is CASSFADTQYF.

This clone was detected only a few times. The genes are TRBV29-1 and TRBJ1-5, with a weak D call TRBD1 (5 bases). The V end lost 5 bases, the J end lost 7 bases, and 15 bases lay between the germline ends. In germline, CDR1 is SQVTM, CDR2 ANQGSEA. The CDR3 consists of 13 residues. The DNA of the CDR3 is TGCAGCGTTTCGGGAGGGGATCGGCAGCCCCAGCATTTT. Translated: CSVSGGDRQPQHF. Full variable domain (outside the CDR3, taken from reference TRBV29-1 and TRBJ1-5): SAVISQKPSRDICQRGTSLTIQCQVDSQVTMMFWYRQQPGQSLTLIATANQGSEATYESGFVIDKFPISRPNLTFSTLTVSNMSPEDSSIYLCSVSGGDRQPQHFGDGTRLSIL.

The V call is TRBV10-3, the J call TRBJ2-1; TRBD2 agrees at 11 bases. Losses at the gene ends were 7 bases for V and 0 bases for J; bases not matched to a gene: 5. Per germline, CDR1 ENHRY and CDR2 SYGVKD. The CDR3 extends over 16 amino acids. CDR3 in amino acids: CAIKIAGGSSYNEQFF. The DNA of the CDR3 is TGTGCCATCAAGATAGCGGGGGGGAGCTCCTACAATGAGCAGTTCTTC.

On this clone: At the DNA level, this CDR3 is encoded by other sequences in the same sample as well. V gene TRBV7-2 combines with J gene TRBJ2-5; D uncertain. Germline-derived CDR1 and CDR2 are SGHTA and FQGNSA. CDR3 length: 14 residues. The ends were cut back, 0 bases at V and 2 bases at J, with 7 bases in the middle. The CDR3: CASSLAVRQETQYF. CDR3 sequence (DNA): TGTGCCAGCAGCTTAGCTGTGAGGCAAGAGACCCAGTACTTC.

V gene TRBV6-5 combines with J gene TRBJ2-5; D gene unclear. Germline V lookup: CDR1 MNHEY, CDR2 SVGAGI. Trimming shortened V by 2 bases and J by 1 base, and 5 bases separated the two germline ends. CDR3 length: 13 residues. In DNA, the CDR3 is TGTGCCAGCAGTTACGTCAGCCAAGAGACCCAGTACTTC. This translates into CASSYVSQETQYF.

The CDR3 protein is CASSLGPGKNTEAFF. The CDR3 region has the DNA TGCGCCAGCAGCTTGGGGCCGGGAAAGAACACTGAAGCTTTCTTT. This rearrangement joins TRBV5-1 to TRBJ1-1; no firm D call. The CDR3 contains 15 residues. Germline values: CDR1 SGHRS, CDR2 YFSETQ. Trimming shortened V by 0 bases and J by 1 base, and 10 bases separated the two germline ends. The entire variable domain, with the rest obtained from reference TRBV5-1 and TRBJ1-1, is as follows: KAGVTQTPRYLIKTRGQQVTLSCSPISGHRSVSWYQQTPGQGLQFLFEYFSETQRNKGNFPGRFSGRQFSNSRSEMNVSTLELGDSALYLCASSLGPGKNTEAFFGQGTRLTVV.

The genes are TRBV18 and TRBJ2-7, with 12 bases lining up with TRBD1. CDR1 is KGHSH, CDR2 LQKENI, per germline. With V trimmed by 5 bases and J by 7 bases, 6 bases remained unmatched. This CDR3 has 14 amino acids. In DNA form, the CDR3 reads TGTGCCAGCTCAGGGGGACAGGGGGCGTGGGAGCAGTACTTC. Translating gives CASSGGQGAWEQYF.

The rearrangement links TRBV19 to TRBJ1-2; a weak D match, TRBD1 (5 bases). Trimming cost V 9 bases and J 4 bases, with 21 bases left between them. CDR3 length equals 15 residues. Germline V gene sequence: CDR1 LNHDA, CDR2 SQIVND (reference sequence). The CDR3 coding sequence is TGTGCCAGCACTACCTCAGGGCCTATTAGCTATGGCTACACCTTC. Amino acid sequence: CASTTSGPISYGYTF. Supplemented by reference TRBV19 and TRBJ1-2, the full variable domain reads DGGITQSPKYLFRKEGQNVTLSCEQNLNHDAMYWYRQDPGQGLRLIYYSQIVNDFQKGDIAEGYSVSREKKESFPLTVTSAQKNPTAFYLCASTTSGPISYGYTFGSGTRLTVV.

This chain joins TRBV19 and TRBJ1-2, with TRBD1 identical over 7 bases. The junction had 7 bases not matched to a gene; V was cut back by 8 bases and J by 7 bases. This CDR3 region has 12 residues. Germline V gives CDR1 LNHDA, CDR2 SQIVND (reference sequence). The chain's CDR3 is CASRDSAFGYTF. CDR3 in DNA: TGTGCCAGTCGGGACAGCGCCTTTGGCTACACCTTC.

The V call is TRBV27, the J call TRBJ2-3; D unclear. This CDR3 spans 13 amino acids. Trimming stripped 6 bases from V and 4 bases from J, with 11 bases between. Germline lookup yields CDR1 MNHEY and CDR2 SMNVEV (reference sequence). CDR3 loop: CASSSPLSDTQYF. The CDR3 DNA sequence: TGTGCCAGCAGCTCTCCCCTCTCAGATACGCAGTATTTT.